The TCR beta chain described here comes from a study of CD8 T cells in ankylosing spondylitis. TCRdb itself ran the 5' RACE reads through MiXCR, one entry per CDR3 protein. The sample lists approximately 350,000 distinct CDR3 sequences; approximately 20% were seen once. Study results and caveats: There was a TCR beta motif, made of fewer than 10 highly homologous variants, that appeared characteristic of ankylosing spondylitis blood. Significantly higher representation of disease-linked clones was reported for matched ankylosing spondylitis synovial fluid. Disease-associated clonotypes exhibited CD8+ identity and were relatively infrequent in peripheral blood.

Details on this clonotype: Its antigen is not known.

The TCR was taken from a male donor with ankylosing spondylitis or in good health (not recorded which). Sequencing was performed on blood, either unsorted or a sorted T cell fraction (not recorded which).

CDR3 residues: CGALRGDSYEQYF. In DNA form, the CDR3 reads TGTGGGGCACTCAGGGGAGACAGCTACGAGCAGTACTTC. This chain links TRBV2 with TRBJ2-7; possibly TRBD1 for D (6 bases). Germline loops: CDR1 SNHLY, CDR2 FYNNEI. The CDR3 has 13 amino acids.